This T cell receptor beta chain was retrieved from a study of T cells in Graves' hyperthyroidism and ophthalmopathy. This CDR3 is built from 13 residues. Trimming took off 0 bases at V and 5 bases at J, with 7 bases between the two ends. Per germline, CDR1 MNHEY and CDR2 SVGAGI. RNA transcripts provided the source from which TCR beta CDR3 regions were amplified. Carried out on the TCR CDR3, a first-round RT-PCR used the HTBI primer set. MiXCR, applied by TCRdb to the multiplex PCR reads, yields one record per CDR3 protein. The data contain a few hundred thousand distinct CDR3 sequences, more than 12% of them singletons. This clonotype came up many times.

The chain uses TRBV6-5 and TRBJ1-1; D not certain. The TCR sequence derives from a woman aged 25 to 39 with Graves' hyperthyroidism. Sequences were obtained from blood. This chain's CDR3 is CASSYSQRTEAFF. CDR3 DNA sequence: TGTGCCAGCAGTTACTCTCAGAGGACTGAAGCTTTCTTT.